The 9 T cell receptor beta chains reported below all come from one sample, sequenced in a study of cytomegalovirus exposure and HLA in healthy donors. The PCR employed 60 Vbeta primers together with 13 Jbeta primers. Using immunoSEQ multiplex PCR, the repertoire was profiled, and TCRdb retains in-frame clones only, with some absent. In the table there are roughly 150,000 clones, 76% of which are singletons. The sample consisted of PBMCs. Receptors were obtained from a male donor in good health and CMV-seronegative.

This chain links TRBV28 with TRBJ1-1; 10 bases map to TRBD1. CDR1 and CDR2 from the germline V gene are MDHEN and SYDVKM. The CDR3 has 16 amino acids. The V segment lost 1 base and the J segment 0 bases; nucleotides outside the gene matches: 2. In nucleotides, the CDR3 is TGTGCCAGCAGTTTATTGGACAGGGGGGTGAACACTGAAGCTTTCTTT. This codes for CASSLLDRGVNTEAFF.

This clone was found a few times. This chain links TRBV5-4 with TRBJ2-5; 8 bases fit TRBD2. The CDR3 is 15 residues long. Germline CDR1 SGHNT, CDR2 YYREEE (reference sequence). V shed 7 bases and J 5 bases; nucleotides not matched to a gene: 13. CDR3 DNA sequence: TGTGCCAGCGCTACGGCGGGGGGTACCAGGGAGACCCAGTACTTC. Residues: CASATAGGTRETQYF.

A few counts support this clone. The chain joins TRBV6-5 to TRBJ1-2, with 9 bases matching TRBD1. The CDR3 totals 16 residues. Germline loops: CDR1 MNHEY, CDR2 SVGAGI. V was pared by 4 bases and J by 4 bases, with 10 bases of the junction left unmatched. The CDR3 DNA is TGTGCCAGCAGTTCTGCGGGGACAGGGATATCCTATGGCTACACCTTC. Translating it yields CASSSAGTGISYGYTF.

V gene TRBV19 combines with J gene TRBJ1-4; no clear D. The CDR3 extends over 13 amino acids. Germline CDR1 and CDR2: LNHDA and SQIVND (reference sequence). Trimming took off 6 bases at V and 0 bases at J, with 5 bases between the two ends. CDR3 in DNA: TGTGCCAGTAGGGCCGCAACTAATGAAAAACTGTTTTTT. It encodes CASRAATNEKLFF.

J is TRBJ2-7 and V is TRBV5-5, with TRBD1 as a possible D gene (5 bases). Germline V gives CDR1 SGHKS, CDR2 YYEKEE (reference sequence). V lost 4 bases to trimming and J lost 4 bases, with 15 bases between them. The CDR3 consists of 14 residues. In DNA form, the CDR3 reads TGTGCCAGCAGCCACTGGGGCAGGGCGTACGAGCAGTACTTC. Its translation is CASSHWGRAYEQYF.

The chain joins TRBV30 to TRBJ1-1; 8 nucleotides agree with TRBD1. CDR3 length: 15 residues. V was pared by 0 bases and J by 1 base, with 4 bases of the junction left unmatched. Germline V CDR1 and CDR2: GTSNPN, SVGIG (reference sequence). CDR3 nucleotide sequence: TGTGCCTGGAGTGTACGGGGGACAGGGAACACTGAAGCTTTCTTT. Amino acids: CAWSVRGTGNTEAFF. The full variable domain, with the rest looked up from reference TRBV30 and TRBJ1-1, is SQTIHQWPATLVQPVGSPLSLECTVEGTSNPNLYWYRQAAGRGLQLLFYSVGIGQISSEVPQNLSASRPQDRQFILSSKKLLLSDSGFYLCAWSVRGTGNTEAFFGQGTRLTVV.

This clone came up once. The chain uses TRBV4-1 and TRBJ2-1; 9 nucleotides agree with TRBD1. The CDR3 length is 15 residues. Germline CDR1 is MGHRA and CDR2 is YSYEKL. J lost 6 bases, V lost 4 bases, and 7 bases had no gene match. The CDR3 DNA reads as TGCGCCAGCAGCCTACTTCTGACAGGGGGCAATGAGCAGTTCTTC. Translation gives CASSLLLTGGNEQFF.

This clone was seen just once. This chain joins TRBV4-3 and TRBJ2-1; 8 bases align to TRBD2. The CDR3 is 15 amino acids. The germline V gene encodes CDR1 LGHNA and CDR2 YSLEER. The trim removed 4 bases at V and 3 bases at J, leaving 5 bases unmatched. The CDR3 coding sequence is TGCGCCAGCAGCCGGAGCGGGAGCGGCTACAATGAGCAGTTCTTC. It is translated as CASSRSGSGYNEQFF.

The chain is built from TRBV19 and TRBJ2-1, with a weak D call TRBD2 (5 bases). CDR1 and CDR2 (germline): LNHDA, SQIVND (reference sequence). The germline V and J ends were trimmed by 3 bases and 6 bases, with 18 bases remaining between them. This CDR3 spans 16 amino acids. This CDR3 reads CASSINEGPTGNEQFF. CDR3 nucleotide sequence: TGTGCCAGTAGTATCAATGAGGGCCCTACGGGCAATGAGCAGTTCTTC. The full variable domain, with the rest looked up from reference TRBV19 and TRBJ2-1, is DGGITQSPKYLFRKEGQNVTLSCEQNLNHDAMYWYRQDPGQGLRLIYYSQIVNDFQKGDIAEGYSVSREKKESFPLTVTSAQKNPTAFYLCASSINEGPTGNEQFFGPGTRLTVL.